These 20 T cell receptor beta chains share one sample of origin, sequenced in a study of T-cell reconstitution after alpha-beta-depleted transplantation in children. Unique molecular identifiers were built into the TCRbeta library. Each CDR3 protein gets one entry after TCRdb re-called the PCR reads with MiXCR. Of a few hundred thousand distinct CDR3 sequences in the sample, about 9.9% are singletons; the top ten hold around 22%. This specimen consisted of peripheral blood, obtained 180 days after TCRalphabeta/CD19-depleted stem cell transplant. The source is a male patient aged 2-9 years who had a stem cell transplant for chronic granulomatous disease, so the T cells may come from the graft donor.

The V gene is TRBV29-1, the J gene TRBJ1-3, with D hard to call. The CDR3 totals 13 residues. CDR1 SQVTM and CDR2 ANQGSEA come from the germline V gene. Trimming removed 4 bases from V and 0 bases from J, with 7 bases in between. This CDR3 is CSVVLSSGNTIYF. The CDR3, as DNA: TGCAGCGTTGTGTTGAGCTCTGGAAACACCATATATTTT.

The genes are TRBV5-4 and TRBJ1-2; D gene uncertain. The V gene lost 1 base and the J gene lost 6 bases, with 13 bases spanning the gap. The length of the CDR3 is 14 residues. CDR1 SGHNT and CDR2 YYREEE come from the germline V gene (reference sequence). CDR3 sequence (DNA): TGTGCCAGCAGCTTGTTTTCAGGTGGCGATGGCTACACCTTC. Residues: CASSLFSGGDGYTF.

This clonotype was picked up many times. This chain uses TRBV20-1 with TRBJ1-5; a possible D gene is TRBD1 (5 bases). This CDR3 contains 16 residues. Trimming shortened V by 1 base and J by 2 bases, and 15 bases separated the two germline ends. Looked up from germline, CDR1 is DFQATT and CDR2 is SNEGSKA (reference sequence). CDR3 protein: CSARAVGGGGNQPQHF. The CDR3 DNA follows: TGCAGTGCTAGAGCGGTTGGGGGTGGGGGCAATCAGCCCCAGCATTTT.

This clonotype is deemed medium-sized (0.01 to 0.1%). The rearrangement links TRBV11-2 to TRBJ2-2; possibly TRBD1 or TRBD2 for D (5 bases each). The germline V gene has CDR1 SGHAT and CDR2 FQNNGV. Trimming removed 5 bases at V and 5 bases at J, with 18 bases between. CDR3 length equals 16 residues. CDR3: CASSALSGTHTGELFF. Written as DNA, the CDR3 is TGTGCCAGCAGCGCCTTATCAGGGACCCATACCGGGGAGCTGTTTTTT.

The chain uses TRBV3-1 and TRBJ1-4; 7 bases agree with TRBD1. V gave up 11 bases and J gave up 0 bases; unmatched junction bases: 18. Germline CDR1 LGHDT, CDR2 YNNKEL (reference sequence). The CDR3 is 18 residues long. CDR3 nucleotide sequence: TGTGCCTGCTGCGATTCACAGGGGACCTCTGCAACTAATGAAAAACTGTTTTTT. It translates to CACCDSQGTSATNEKLFF.

This clonotype was counted at least ten times. The chain has TRBV3-1 and TRBJ1-1, with 7 bases aligning to TRBD1. J lost 1 base, V lost 3 bases, and 2 bases had no gene match. The CDR3 loop spans 14 amino acids. Germline V gives CDR1 LGHDT, CDR2 YNNKEL (reference sequence). CDR3 in amino acids: CASSHKGANTEAFF. DNA of the CDR3: TGTGCCAGCAGCCATAAGGGGGCGAACACTGAAGCTTTCTTT.

This clonotype has a count of ten or more. The genes are TRBV28 and TRBJ2-7; no reliable D call. Trimming left V 6 bases short and J 2 bases short, with 8 bases between. The CDR3 extends over 12 amino acids. Germline-derived CDR1 and CDR2 are MDHEN and SYDVKM. The CDR3 reads CASRESTYEQYF. CDR3 DNA: TGTGCCAGCAGGGAGAGCACCTACGAGCAGTACTTC.

This clonotype occurred many times. The chain links TRBV5-1 to TRBJ2-5, with 11 nucleotides matching TRBD1. V was pared by 0 bases and J by 5 bases, with 3 bases of the junction left unmatched. Germline V gives CDR1 SGHRS, CDR2 YFSETQ. The CDR3 is 15 amino acids. CDR3 amino acids: CASSLVGQGAETQYF. The DNA of the CDR3 is TGCGCCAGCAGCTTGGTAGGACAGGGGGCTGAGACCCAGTACTTC.

This clonotype was counted many times. In DNA, the CDR3 is TGCGCCAGCAGCCAGACTAGCGGGGGGGCTTACGAGCAGTACTTC. This gives the protein CASSQTSGGAYEQYF. This chain connects TRBV4-1 to TRBJ2-7; 14 positions agree with TRBD2. The CDR3 has 15 amino acids. J lost 4 bases, V lost 3 bases, and 2 bases had no gene match. CDR1 and CDR2 from the germline V gene are MGHRA and YSYEKL.

Concerning this clonotype itself: A much bigger clone sits one base away, suggesting this may be a read error. The CDR3 is CAILAGGPADAQYF. CDR3 DNA sequence: TGTGCCATCCTCGCGGGAGGGCCGGCAGATGCGCAGTATTTT. The chain employs TRBV10-3 and TRBJ2-3; 9 nucleotides line up with TRBD2. The CDR3 spans 14 residues. The germline V gene has CDR1 ENHRY and CDR2 SYGVKD.

This clonotype was detected many times. The genes are TRBV12-3 or TRBV12-4 and TRBJ1-1, with D unclear. V shed 6 bases and J shed 12 bases, with 14 bases lying between them. The CDR3 contains 11 residues. The CDR3 nucleotides read TGTGCCAGCAGAAAAGGCCTTCTCACTTTCTTT. Translated: CASRKGLLTFF.

This clonotype was found many times. V usage is TRBV28 and J usage is TRBJ2-3; D gene ambiguous. The CDR3 spans 12 residues. Deletions cut 3 bases from V and 6 bases from J, with 7 bases between. CDR1 is MDHEN, CDR2 SYDVKM, per germline. In DNA, the CDR3 is TGTGCCAGCAGTTTGGTGCGGGATACGCAGTATTTT. This codes for CASSLVRDTQYF.

This sequence joins TRBV6-1 and TRBJ2-5; D not certain. This CDR3 comprises 15 residues. Per the germline V gene, CDR1 is MNHNS and CDR2 is SASEGT. V lost 0 bases, J lost 5 bases, and 13 bases lay in between. The CDR3 is CASSEANGYSETQYF. CDR3 coding DNA: TGTGCCAGCAGTGAAGCGAACGGGTACAGCGAGACCCAGTACTTC.

This clonotype was seen ten or more times. The genes are TRBV12-3 or TRBV12-4 and TRBJ2-1; 15 nucleotides match TRBD2. The CDR3 has 16 residues. The ends lost 5 bases at V and 6 bases at J; junction bases unmatched: 5. CDR3 coding DNA: TGTGCCAGCAGTCCCCCGGGACTAGCGGGGGGCAATGAGCAGTTCTTC. The encoded protein is CASSPPGLAGGNEQFF.

This clonotype was seen repeatedly, ten times or more. The chain links TRBV25-1 to TRBJ2-1; TRBD2 aligns across 8 bases. Germline V lookup: CDR1 MGHDK, CDR2 SYGVNS. CDR3 length equals 17 residues. V was clipped by 4 bases and J by 6 bases; unmatched bases: 14. CDR3 protein: CASSVERGLAGANEQFF. CDR3 bases: TGTGCCAGCAGTGTGGAGAGAGGACTAGCAGGAGCCAATGAGCAGTTCTTC.

The sample holds many counts of this clonotype. The J gene is TRBJ1-1, the V gene TRBV27, with D unresolved. This CDR3 has 13 residues. V gave up 5 bases and J gave up 6 bases, with 13 bases separating them. Germline CDR1 reads MNHEY; CDR2 reads SMNVEV (reference sequence). The DNA of the CDR3 is TGTGCCAGCAGTAATGCGGGGTTTGCTGAAGCTTTCTTT. Amino acid sequence: CASSNAGFAEAFF.

This clonotype appeared many times. The V and J genes are TRBV7-6 and TRBJ2-7; D may be TRBD2 (5 bases). V shed 2 bases and J shed 5 bases, with 16 bases lying between them. Germline V CDR1 and CDR2: SGHVS, FNYEAQ. The CDR3 runs to 15 residues. CDR3 residues: CASSLSGYPRDEQYF. The DNA of the CDR3 is TGTGCCAGCAGCTTATCGGGATACCCTCGGGACGAGCAGTACTTC.

This clonotype has a count of ten or more. The rearrangement uses TRBV12-3 or TRBV12-4 and TRBJ1-1; tentatively, D is TRBD1 (5 bases). V dropped 3 bases and J dropped 0 bases, with 8 bases sitting between them. The CDR3 totals 14 residues. In DNA, the CDR3 is TGTGCCAGCAGTTTTACAGGTTTGAACACTGAAGCTTTCTTT. Protein product: CASSFTGLNTEAFF.

At least ten counts were recorded for this clonotype. V gene TRBV11-2 combines with J gene TRBJ1-5, with D perhaps matching TRBD1 (5 bases). CDR1 and CDR2 from the germline V gene are SGHAT and FQNNGV. V lost 1 base and J lost 2, with 24 bases in between. The CDR3 has 20 residues. In DNA form, the CDR3 reads TGTGCCAGCAGCTTAGTGGGCCGGGACCAAAGATTCATTCGCAATCAGCCCCAGCATTTT. It is translated as CASSLVGRDQRFIRNQPQHF. The full variable domain, in which reference TRBV11-2 and TRBJ1-5 provide the parts outside the CDR3, is EAGVAQSPRYKIIEKRQSVAFWCNPISGHATLYWYQQILGQGPKLLIQFQNNGVVDDSQLPKDRFSAERLKGVDSTLKIQPAKLEDSAVYLCASSLVGRDQRFIRNQPQHFGDGTRLSIL.

This clonotype has ten or more counts. The rearrangement links TRBV12-3 or TRBV12-4 to TRBJ2-1; no firm D call. Trimming removed 5 bases from V and 7 bases from J, with 6 bases in between. This CDR3 contains 11 residues. The CDR3 DNA is TGTGCCAGCAGTGCTATTAATGAGCAGTTCTTC. Encoded protein: CASSAINEQFF.